Listed here are 23 T cell receptor beta chains from one sample, sequenced in a study of T cells in Graves' hyperthyroidism and ophthalmopathy. RNA transcripts provided the source from which TCR beta CDR3 regions were amplified. The TCR CDR3 first-round RT-PCR relied on the HTBI primer set. MiXCR, applied by TCRdb to the multiplex PCR reads, yields one record per CDR3 protein. The sample lists about 540,000 distinct CDR3 sequences, 35% to 55% occurring once. Input material: peripheral blood or thyroid tissue (not recorded which). The receptors derive from a woman under 30 with Graves' hyperthyroidism.

This clonotype has ten or more counts. The chain links TRBV5-6 to TRBJ2-7; D gene ambiguous. CDR3 size: 14 residues. V was pared by 0 bases and J by 5 bases, with 12 bases between. In germline, CDR1 is SGHDT, CDR2 YYEEEE. The CDR3 nucleotides are TGTGCCAGCAGCTTGGAAGTGGGAAGGGACGAGCAGTACTTC. Its translation: CASSLEVGRDEQYF.

The CDR3 here is CASSFEDRGTEAFF. In DNA, the CDR3 is TGTGCCAGCAGCTTCGAGGACAGGGGAACTGAAGCTTTCTTT. The V call is TRBV7-9, the J call TRBJ1-1; 9 nucleotides match TRBD1. CDR3 size: 14 residues. CDR1 and CDR2 from the germline V gene are SEHNR and FQNEAQ (reference sequence). V lost 3 bases and J lost 5; bases outside the gene matches: 4.

The sample holds one count of this clonotype. The chain has TRBV7-6 and TRBJ1-2, with D maybe TRBD1 (5 bases). V shed 4 bases and J shed 6 bases, with 9 bases lying between them. CDR1 and CDR2 from the germline V gene are SGHVS and FNYEAQ. This CDR3 has 12 amino acids. The CDR3 region is CASSSPGDGYTF. As DNA, the CDR3 is TGTGCCAGCAGCTCACCGGGGGATGGCTACACCTTC.

This clonotype was detected many times. V and J are TRBV6-5 and TRBJ2-7, with 7 bases lining up with TRBD1. With 0 bases clipped from V and 5 bases from J, the junction kept 10 bases outside the gene matches. This CDR3 region has 16 residues. Germline-derived CDR1 and CDR2 are MNHEY and SVGAGI. CDR3 amino acids: CASSYSTRGRVDEQYF. The CDR3 DNA sequence: TGTGCCAGCAGTTACTCGACGAGGGGGCGGGTCGACGAGCAGTACTTC.

This clonotype appeared many times. The V call is TRBV28, the J call TRBJ2-7; D may be TRBD2 (6 bases). This CDR3 has 14 amino acids. Germline CDR1 reads MDHEN; CDR2 reads SYDVKM. V gave up 6 bases and J gave up 5 bases, with 17 bases separating them. The CDR3 coding sequence is TGTGCCAGCAGCCTGAGACTAGGAGGCGACGAGCAGTACTTC. Translated, it gives CASSLRLGGDEQYF.

This clonotype appeared many times. CDR3 sequence: CASSPGDSNQPQHF. CDR3 DNA: TGTGCCAGCAGCCCCGGGGACAGCAATCAGCCCCAGCATTTT. This chain uses TRBV7-2 with TRBJ1-5, with D possibly matching TRBD1 (5 bases). Germline lookup yields CDR1 SGHTA and CDR2 FQGNSA. The V gene lost 5 bases and the J gene lost 1 base, with 9 bases spanning the gap. The CDR3 length is 14 residues.

The V call is TRBV29-1, the J call TRBJ2-1, with a weak D call TRBD2 (6 bases). Trimming took off 2 bases at V and 1 base at J, with 9 bases between the two ends. Per the germline V gene, CDR1 is SQVTM and CDR2 is ANQGSEA. There are 14 residues in the CDR3. The CDR3 coding sequence is TGCAGCGTTGAAAGAAGCGGGTCCTACAATGAGCAGTTCTTC. Its protein is CSVERSGSYNEQFF.

To note about this clonotype: The CDR3 does not end in the conserved phenylalanine or tryptophan, so this is likely a read error. It is unclear where the CDR3 begins or ends on the DNA, so no DNA is shown, and the CDR3 is as TCRdb lists it. J is TRBJ2-7 and V is TRBV2. The V gene's germline CDR1 is SNHLY and CDR2 FYNNEI. The CDR3 totals 8 residues, both ends included. CDR3 region: CASSEALP.

In the case of this clonotype: A much larger clone is a single base away; this may be a read error. The chain joins TRBV5-6 to TRBJ1-4; possibly TRBD1 for D (5 bases). Trimming took off 3 bases at V and 3 bases at J, with 9 bases between the two ends. CDR3 length: 14 amino acids. Per germline, CDR1 SGHDT and CDR2 YYEEEE. CDR3 protein: CASSSPGPNEKLFF. DNA for the CDR3: TGTGCCAGCAGCTCTCCAGGGCCTAATGAAAAACTGTTTTTT.

This clonotype was recorded only once. The chain carries TRBV6-1 and TRBJ1-3; TRBD1 matches at 7 bases. Trimming took 1 base from V and 3 from J; bases not matched to a gene: 0. The CDR3 totals 14 residues. Per the germline V gene, CDR1 is MNHNS and CDR2 is SASEGT. The CDR3 spells CASSEGTGGNTIYF. The DNA for the CDR3 is TGTGCCAGCAGTGAAGGGACAGGTGGAAACACCATATATTTT.

The rearrangement links TRBV24-1 to TRBJ1-5, with D uncertain. The V gene lost 7 bases and the J gene lost 7 bases, with 7 bases spanning the gap. Germline assignment: CDR1 KGHDR and CDR2 SFDVKD. The CDR3 is 11 residues long. This chain's CDR3 is CATRVGQPQHF. The CDR3 DNA reads as TGTGCCACCAGGGTGGGCCAGCCCCAGCATTTT.

This chain uses TRBV7-6 with TRBJ1-2; 10 nucleotides align to TRBD1. J was trimmed by 5 bases and V by 0 bases; bases with no gene match: 6. The CDR3 is made up of 16 amino acids. From germline, CDR1 is SGHVS and CDR2 FNYEAQ. CDR3 bases: TGTGCCAGCAGCTTAGCCCCGGGACAGGGGAAGTATGGCTACACCTTC. This gives the protein CASSLAPGQGKYGYTF.

This clonotype was counted a few times. V is TRBV4-1 and J is TRBJ1-5, with D unresolved. V was clipped by 6 bases and J by 0 bases, with 15 bases between them. The CDR3 runs to 16 residues. From germline, CDR1 is MGHRA and CDR2 YSYEKL. CDR3 sequence reads: CASSRTKSYSNQPQHF. The CDR3 DNA is TGCGCCAGCAGTCGGACTAAGAGTTATAGCAATCAGCCCCAGCATTTT.

Many counts were recorded for this clonotype. This chain uses TRBV5-4 with TRBJ1-1; D call uncertain. The germline CDR1 and CDR2 sequences are SGHNT and YYREEE (reference sequence). The ends were cut back, 2 bases at V and 4 bases at J, with 15 bases in the middle. This CDR3 contains 15 residues. The CDR3 reads CASSFSPTGGTEAFF. The CDR3 nucleotides read TGTGCCAGCAGCTTCAGTCCGACGGGCGGCACTGAAGCTTTCTTT.

The chain couples TRBV6-1 to TRBJ2-1; 8 bases are shared with TRBD1. This CDR3 has 14 residues. Germline V gene data show CDR1 as MNHNS and CDR2 as SASEGT. After removal of 6 bases from V and 1 base from J, the junction contained 2 bases not matched to a gene. The DNA for the CDR3 is TGTGCCAGCAGCCGGGACAGGTCCTACAATGAGCAGTTCTTC. Translating gives CASSRDRSYNEQFF.

There are many counts of this clonotype. The V and J genes are TRBV4-1 and TRBJ2-7; D is unclear. Deletions cut 0 bases from V and 3 bases from J, with 15 bases between. Germline CDR1 MGHRA, CDR2 YSYEKL. The CDR3 length is 16 residues. The CDR3 here is CASSQDPAYTHYEQYF. The CDR3, as DNA: TGCGCCAGCAGCCAAGATCCAGCCTACACTCACTACGAGCAGTACTTC.

This clonotype was counted at least ten times. As DNA, the CDR3 is TGTGCCAGCAGCTTAGCCTCCCAGGGGGAAGCTTTCTTT. It specifies CASSLASQGEAFF. This rearrangement joins TRBV7-9 to TRBJ1-1; D is perhaps TRBD1 (6 bases). Germline V CDR1 and CDR2: SEHNR, FQNEAQ (reference sequence). Trimming took off 0 bases at V and 8 bases at J, with 10 bases between the two ends. This CDR3 contains 13 residues. The whole variable domain, remainder taken from reference TRBV7-9 and TRBJ1-1, is DTGVSQNPRHKITKRGQNVTFRCDPISEHNRLYWYRQTLGQGPEFLTYFQNEAQLEKSRLLSDRFSAERPKGSFSTLEIQRTEQGDSAMYLCASSLASQGEAFFGQGTRLTVV.

This chain joins TRBV29-1 and TRBJ1-2; the D gene is possibly TRBD1 (6 bases). The CDR3 covers 12 residues. V was shortened by 6 bases and J by 6 bases, with 14 bases between the two germline ends. Germline CDR1 SQVTM, CDR2 ANQGSEA. The CDR3 region is CSVGQGIDGYTF. The CDR3, as DNA: TGCAGCGTGGGTCAGGGGATCGATGGCTACACCTTC.

The sample holds many counts of this clonotype. The J gene is TRBJ1-5, the V gene TRBV19; D is unresolved. CDR1 and CDR2 from the germline V gene are LNHDA and SQIVND (reference sequence). The CDR3 sequence is 15 residues long. With 7 bases removed from V and 0 bases from J, the gap between germline ends came to 13 bases. This CDR3 reads CASTYTTFSNQPQHF. The CDR3 bases are TGTGCCAGTACCTATACGACTTTTAGCAATCAGCCCCAGCATTTT.

This clonotype came up many times. This chain links TRBV12-3 or TRBV12-4 with TRBJ2-7, with D perhaps TRBD1 (6 bases). The CDR3 contains 14 residues. V dropped 8 bases and J dropped 3 bases, with 17 bases sitting between them. The CDR3 reads CASGLRQVGYEQYF. The CDR3 coding sequence is TGTGCCAGCGGGTTAAGACAGGTGGGCTACGAGCAGTACTTC.

The chain links TRBV2 to TRBJ1-1; 9 bases line up with TRBD1. Per germline, CDR1 SNHLY and CDR2 FYNNEI. V was pared by 7 bases and J by 2 bases, with 5 bases of the junction left unmatched. This CDR3 has 14 residues. In DNA, the CDR3 is TGTGCCAGCACCCGGGACAGGGTAAACACTGAAGCTTTCTTT. It yields the protein CASTRDRVNTEAFF. The whole variable domain, remainder taken from reference TRBV2 and TRBJ1-1, is EPEVTQTPSHQVTQMGQEVILRCVPISNHLYFYWYRQILGQKVEFLVSFYNNEISEKSEIFDDQFSVERPDGSNFTLKIRSTKLEDSAMYFCASTRDRVNTEAFFGQGTRLTVV.

The chain employs TRBV9 and TRBJ2-5; TRBD2 aligns across 14 bases. Germline-derived CDR1 and CDR2 are SGDLS and YYNGEE. V lost 3 bases, J lost 5 bases, and 9 bases stayed unmatched. This CDR3 has 17 residues. The CDR3 loop is CASSAEGLAGGTETQYF. CDR3 nucleotide sequence: TGTGCCAGCAGCGCGGAAGGACTAGCGGGGGGTACGGAGACCCAGTACTTC.

For this clonotype: With a much larger clone just one base away, this may be a read error. CDR3 sequence: CASSLEDGGYSYTF. The DNA of the CDR3 is TGTGCCAGCAGCTTGGAGGACGGAGGGTATAGCTACACCTTC. The J gene is TRBJ1-2, the V gene TRBV7-9; D remains unclear. The CDR3 has 14 residues. Germline V gives CDR1 SEHNR, CDR2 FQNEAQ (reference sequence). V gave up 3 bases and J gave up 9 bases, with 17 bases separating them.